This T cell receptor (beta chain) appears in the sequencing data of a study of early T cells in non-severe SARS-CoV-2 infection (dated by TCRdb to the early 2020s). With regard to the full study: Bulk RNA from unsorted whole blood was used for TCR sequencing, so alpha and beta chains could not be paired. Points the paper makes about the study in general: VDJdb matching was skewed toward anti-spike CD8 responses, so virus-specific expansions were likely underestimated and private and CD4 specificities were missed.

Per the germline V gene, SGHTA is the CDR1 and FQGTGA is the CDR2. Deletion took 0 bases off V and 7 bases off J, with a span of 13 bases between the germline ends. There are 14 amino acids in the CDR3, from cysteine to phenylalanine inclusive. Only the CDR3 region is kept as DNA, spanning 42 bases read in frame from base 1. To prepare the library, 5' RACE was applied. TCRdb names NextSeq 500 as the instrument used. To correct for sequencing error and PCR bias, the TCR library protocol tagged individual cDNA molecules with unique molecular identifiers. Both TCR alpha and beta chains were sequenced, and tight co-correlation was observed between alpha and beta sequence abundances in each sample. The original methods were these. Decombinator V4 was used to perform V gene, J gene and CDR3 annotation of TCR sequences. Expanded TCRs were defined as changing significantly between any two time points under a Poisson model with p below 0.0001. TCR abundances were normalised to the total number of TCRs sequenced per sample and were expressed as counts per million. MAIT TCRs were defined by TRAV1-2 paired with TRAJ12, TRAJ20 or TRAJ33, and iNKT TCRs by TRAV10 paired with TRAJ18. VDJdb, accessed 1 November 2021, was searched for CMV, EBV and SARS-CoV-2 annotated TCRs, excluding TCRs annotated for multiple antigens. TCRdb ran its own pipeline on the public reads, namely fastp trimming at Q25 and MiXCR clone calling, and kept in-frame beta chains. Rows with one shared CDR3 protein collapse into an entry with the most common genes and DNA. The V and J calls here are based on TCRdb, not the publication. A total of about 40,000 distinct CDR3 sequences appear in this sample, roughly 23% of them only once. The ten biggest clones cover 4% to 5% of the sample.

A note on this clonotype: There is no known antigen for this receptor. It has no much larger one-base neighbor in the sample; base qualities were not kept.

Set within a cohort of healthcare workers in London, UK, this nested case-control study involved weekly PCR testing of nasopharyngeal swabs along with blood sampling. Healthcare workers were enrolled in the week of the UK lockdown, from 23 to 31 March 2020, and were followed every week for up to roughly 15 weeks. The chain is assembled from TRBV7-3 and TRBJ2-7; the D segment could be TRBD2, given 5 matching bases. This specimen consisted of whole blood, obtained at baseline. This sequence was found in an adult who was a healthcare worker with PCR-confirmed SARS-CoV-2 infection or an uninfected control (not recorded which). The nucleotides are TGTGCCAGCAGCTTAACAGGCCACGGCGGGGAGCAGTACTTC. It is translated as CASSLTGHGGEQYF.